The sequence of this TCR beta chain was determined in a study of CD8 T cells in ankylosing spondylitis. Study results and limitations: With a CD8+ phenotype, disease-linked clones were relatively rare in peripheral blood.

The CDR3 consists of 17 residues. CDR1 is MNHEY, CDR2 SMNVEV, per germline (reference sequence). Trimming cost V 2 bases and J 0 bases, with 15 bases left between them. This clonotype was seen ten or more times. Its antigen is unknown. TCRdb processed the 5' RACE reads anew with MiXCR; each CDR3 protein has one entry. This sample has around 150,000 distinct CDR3 sequences; 11% occur once, and the top ten carry almost 30%. The TCR was taken from a male donor with ankylosing spondylitis or in good health (not recorded which). The rearrangement uses TRBV27 and TRBJ2-3, with D possibly being TRBD2 (5 bases). Sequences were obtained from blood, either unsorted or a sorted T cell fraction (not recorded which). CDR3 in DNA: TGTGCCAGCAGTTTAGATGCCCTAGCCCCTAGCACAGATACGCAGTATTTT. Translated, it gives CASSLDALAPSTDTQYF.